The 8 T cell receptor beta chains below were found in one sample sequenced in a study of radiation and T cells in renal cell carcinoma. Documented time point: blood 2 weeks post-SBRT. Treatment described: 15 Gy SBRT to primary tumor, nephrectomy 4 weeks later. Produced via immunoSEQ multiplex PCR; TCRdb's table is partial and in-frame only. The data hold about 130,000 clones, with more than 70% observed a single time. Sequenced here: blood, sampled from a patient whose treatment included radiotherapy and nephrectomy. Receptors originate from a woman in her 70s with renal cell carcinoma.

The chain joins TRBV25-1 to TRBJ2-7, with D perhaps TRBD2 (6 bases). The V end lost 2 bases, the J end lost 7 bases, and 15 bases lay between the germline ends. There are 14 residues in the CDR3. CDR1 MGHDK and CDR2 SYGVNS come from the germline V gene. CDR3 bases: TGTGCCAGCAGTGAAGCCCTAGCGATGGGGGAGCAGTACTTC. Translation: CASSEALAMGEQYF.

The chain employs TRBV25-1 and TRBJ1-6; D not resolved. CDR3 length: 12 amino acids. The ends were cut back, 1 base at V and 8 bases at J, with 3 bases in the middle. CDR1 is MGHDK and CDR2 is SYGVNS in the germline V gene. CDR3 in DNA: TGTGCCAGCAGTGAATCGTATTCACCCCTCCACTTT. It encodes CASSESYSPLHF.

The CDR3 sequence is CASGGTTDTQYF. The DNA for the CDR3 is TGTGCCAGCGGTGGCACCACAGATACGCAGTATTTT. J is TRBJ2-3 and V is TRBV27; unclear D gene. Trimming pared 8 bases from V and 2 bases from J, leaving 8 bases between. Germline lookup yields CDR1 MNHEY and CDR2 SMNVEV (reference sequence). There are 12 residues in the CDR3.

The CDR3 region has the DNA TGTGCCAGCAGTTCGAGCCCGGGCTTGAACACTGAAGCTTTCTTT. This gives the protein CASSSSPGLNTEAFF. This chain links TRBV6-6 with TRBJ1-1; no reliable D call. Germline loops: CDR1 MNHNY, CDR2 SVGAGI (reference sequence). The CDR3 contains 15 residues. V was trimmed by 4 bases and J by 0 bases, leaving 12 bases between them.

V usage is TRBV4-3 and J usage is TRBJ1-2; 7 bases map to TRBD1. The CDR3 consists of 15 residues. The ends lost 0 bases at V and 5 bases at J; junction bases unmatched: 6. Germline CDR1 is LGHNA and CDR2 is YSLEER. CDR3 sequence reads: CASSQDRGIGYGYTF. The DNA of the CDR3 is TGCGCCAGCAGCCAAGACAGGGGGATCGGGTATGGCTACACCTTC.

V and J are TRBV10-2 and TRBJ1-1; D unresolved. The CDR3 sequence is 14 residues long. Trimming removed 7 bases at V and 1 base at J, with 13 bases between. Per the germline V gene, CDR1 is WSHSY and CDR2 is SAAADI. CDR3 nucleotides: TGCGCCAGCATTACAAACGGAGGGAACACTGAAGCTTTCTTT. It encodes CASITNGGNTEAFF.

The J gene is TRBJ2-7, the V gene TRBV11-2; TRBD1 matches at 8 bases. V was pared by 6 bases and J by 3 bases, with 7 bases of the junction left unmatched. The CDR3 consists of 14 residues. Germline CDR1 is SGHAT and CDR2 is FQNNGV. The CDR3 loop is CASRAGRGLYEQYF. CDR3 sequence (DNA): TGTGCCAGCAGAGCCGGCAGGGGGCTCTACGAGCAGTACTTC.

The V gene is TRBV6-5, the J gene TRBJ1-1; unclear D gene. Germline assignment: CDR1 MNHEY and CDR2 SVGAGI. The CDR3 covers 14 residues. Trimming took off 4 bases at V and 4 bases at J, with 13 bases between the two ends. CDR3 DNA: TGTGCCAGCAGTTCGGGCCCAGGCCCCACTGAAGCTTTCTTT. Encoded protein: CASSSGPGPTEAFF.